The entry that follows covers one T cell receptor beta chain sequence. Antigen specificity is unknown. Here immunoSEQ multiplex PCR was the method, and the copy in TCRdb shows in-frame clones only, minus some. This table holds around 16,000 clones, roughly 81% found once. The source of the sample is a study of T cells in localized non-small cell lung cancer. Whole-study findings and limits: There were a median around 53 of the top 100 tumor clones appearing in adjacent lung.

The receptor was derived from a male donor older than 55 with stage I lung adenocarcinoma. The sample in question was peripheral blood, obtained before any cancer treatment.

The CDR3 nucleotides are TGTGCCAGCTCACCACCGGGGGAAGGGTCTAATCAGCCCCAGCATTTT. Amino acids: CASSPPGEGSNQPQHF. The V and J genes are TRBV18 and TRBJ1-5; tentative D call: TRBD1 (5 bases). This CDR3 comprises 16 residues. The V end was cut by 0 bases, the J end by 4 bases, with 13 bases between. From germline, CDR1 is KGHSH and CDR2 LQKENI.